These 12 T cell receptor beta chains share one sample of origin, sequenced in a study of control samples from healthy donors and cancer patients (dated by TCRdb to about 2020). Library preparation used the immunoSEQ multiplex PCR assay. TCRdb holds this immuneACCESS table with in-frame rearrangements only. Some clones are missing; in checked studies, unresolved V genes explain under half, and the rest has no known cause. The sample yields about 110,000 clones; 90% were counted once. Of the sample, 4% to 4.5% falls within the top ten clones. Sequenced material: blood. These receptors all stem from a human donor in good health. The donor label of this sample is uncertain.

This chain connects TRBV27 to TRBJ1-1; unclear D gene. The V and J ends lost 6 bases and 2 bases respectively, with 7 bases between them. The V gene's germline CDR1 is MNHEY and CDR2 SMNVEV (reference sequence). The length of the CDR3 is 12 residues. The CDR3 DNA follows: TGTGCCAGCAGATCTCGAAACACTGAAGCTTTCTTT. Protein product: CASRSRNTEAFF.

V is TRBV5-6 and J is TRBJ2-7, with D tentatively TRBD1 (6 bases). Germline-derived CDR1 and CDR2 are SGHDT and YYEEEE. V lost 1 base and J lost 2, with 10 bases in between. This CDR3 region has 14 residues. The CDR3 loop reads CASSLLDRTYEQYV. The CDR3 nucleotides are TGTGCCAGCAGCTTGTTAGACAGGACCTACGAGCAGTACGTC.

The V call is TRBV7-8, the J call TRBJ2-3; D tentatively fits TRBD1 or TRBD2 (5 bases each). V shed 5 bases and J shed 2 bases, with 8 bases lying between them. This CDR3 spans 13 amino acids. Germline V CDR1 and CDR2: SGHVS, FQNEAQ. CDR3 DNA sequence: TGTGCCAGCAGCGGGGGACCCACAGATACGCAGTATTTT. Protein product: CASSGGPTDTQYF. Based on the CDR3 plus reference TRBV7-8 and TRBJ2-3, the full variable domain is GAGVSQSPRYKVAKRGQDVALRCDPISGHVSLFWYQQALGQGPEFLTYFQNEAQLDKSGLPSDRFFAERPEGSVSTLKIQRTQQEDSAVYLCASSGGPTDTQYFGPGTRLTVL.

The chain employs TRBV19 and TRBJ1-1; 7 bases fit TRBD1. The V gene's germline CDR1 is LNHDA and CDR2 SQIVND (reference sequence). Trimming at V came to 5 bases and at J to 0 bases, leaving 9 bases not matched to a gene. The CDR3 contains 16 residues. The CDR3 DNA sequence: TGTGCCAGTAGTGAACAGGGGTTGCCGATGAACACTGAAGCTTTCTTT. This codes for CASSEQGLPMNTEAFF.

The chain uses TRBV20-1 and TRBJ2-1; D call uncertain. CDR1 DFQATT and CDR2 SNEGSKA come from the germline V gene (reference sequence). The CDR3 runs to 15 residues. V lost 3 bases, J lost 0 bases, and 12 bases lay in between. The CDR3 DNA reads TGCAGTGCTAGTGGCAGACAAAGCTCCTACAATGAGCAGTTCTTC. Translated, it gives CSASGRQSSYNEQFF.

The count of this clone is one. The rearrangement links TRBV4-2 to TRBJ1-4; no reliable D call. CDR3 length: 14 residues. Germline loops: CDR1 LGHNA, CDR2 YNFKEQ. Deletions cut 1 base from V and 8 bases from J, with 11 bases between. CDR3 in amino acids: CASSQGRTREKLFF. In DNA form, the CDR3 reads TGTGCCAGCAGCCAAGGACGGACCCGGGAAAAACTGTTTTTT.

This clone was observed once. The chain combines TRBV15 with TRBJ2-7; a possible D gene is TRBD1 (5 bases). Trimming shortened V by 5 bases and J by 0 bases, and 8 bases separated the two germline ends. This CDR3 has 13 residues. CDR1 and CDR2 (germline): LNHNV, YYDKDF (reference sequence). For the CDR3, the DNA is TGTGCCACCAGCTCAGGGTTCTCCTACGAGCAGTACGTC. It encodes CATSSGFSYEQYV.

V gene TRBV9 combines with J gene TRBJ2-5; possibly TRBD1 for D (5 bases). Germline V gives CDR1 SGDLS, CDR2 YYNGEE. The CDR3 totals 13 residues. The V end lost 6 bases, the J end lost 4 bases, and 13 bases lay between the germline ends. The CDR3 here is CASTNNQGETQYF. In DNA, the CDR3 is TGTGCCAGCACCAATAACCAGGGAGAGACCCAGTACTTC.

The V gene is TRBV10-1, the J gene TRBJ2-1, with no clear D. V lost 2 bases and J 4 bases, leaving 9 bases between the germline ends. The length of the CDR3 is 14 residues. Germline loops: CDR1 WNHNN, CDR2 SYGVQD (reference sequence). The CDR3 coding sequence is TGCGCCAGCAGTGAGGGTATCTCGTACAATGAGCAGTTCTTC. The encoded protein is CASSEGISYNEQFF.

This clone has only one observation. The chain joins TRBV18 to TRBJ2-1; D call uncertain. The CDR3 consists of 13 residues. V lost 2 bases and J lost 7, with 9 bases in between. The V gene's germline CDR1 is KGHSH and CDR2 LQKENI. The CDR3 DNA reads TGTGCCAGCTCACCATTCAAGGAAAATGAGCAGTTCTTC. It is translated as CASSPFKENEQFF.

J is TRBJ2-3 and V is TRBV19, with TRBD2 matching over 10 bases. In germline, CDR1 is LNHDA, CDR2 SQIVND (reference sequence). The CDR3 contains 14 residues. With 7 bases clipped from V and 6 bases from J, the junction kept 7 bases outside the gene matches. The CDR3 sequence is CASTAAGGSDTQYF. CDR3 coding DNA: TGTGCCAGTACCGCAGCGGGGGGGTCGGATACGCAGTATTTT. The whole variable domain, remainder taken from reference TRBV19 and TRBJ2-3, is DGGITQSPKYLFRKEGQNVTLSCEQNLNHDAMYWYRQDPGQGLRLIYYSQIVNDFQKGDIAEGYSVSREKKESFPLTVTSAQKNPTAFYLCASTAAGGSDTQYFGPGTRLTVL.

The chain has TRBV4-3 and TRBJ2-3, with 8 bases that match TRBD1. CDR1 LGHNA and CDR2 YSLEER come from the germline V gene. The trim removed 0 bases at V and 6 bases at J, leaving 8 bases unmatched. CDR3 size: 16 residues. CDR3 DNA: TGCGCCAGCAGCCAAGATTTGGCAGGGGGCTGGGATACGCAGTATTTT. Translating it yields CASSQDLAGGWDTQYF.